The 14 T cell receptor beta chains reported below all come from one sample, sequenced in a study of blood T cell repertoires in COVID-19. The repertoire was sequenced with immunoSEQ multiplex PCR; TCRdb's copy has only in-frame clones and lacks some. The sample gives over 200,000 clones, about 90% of which show up once; around 1.3% is in the top ten. Material: PBMCs or T cells enriched from blood (not recorded which). All receptors derive from a human donor in a cohort exposed to, infected with or recovered from COVID-19 (not recorded which). The donor label of this sample is uncertain.

This chain uses TRBV19 with TRBJ1-1; 8 nucleotides align to TRBD1. With V trimmed by 2 bases and J by 0 bases, 5 bases remained unmatched. This CDR3 region has 16 residues. In germline, CDR1 is LNHDA, CDR2 SQIVND (reference sequence). CDR3 nucleotide sequence: TGTGCCAGTAGTATAAAGGACAGGGCAATGAACACTGAAGCTTTCTTT. The encoded protein is CASSIKDRAMNTEAFF.

The chain combines TRBV7-9 with TRBJ2-2; 11 bases match TRBD1. After removal of 6 bases from V and 0 bases from J, the junction contained 9 bases not matched to a gene. Germline V CDR1 and CDR2: SEHNR, FQNEAQ (reference sequence). This CDR3 is 18 amino acids long. CDR3 loop: CASRSGQGAKANTGELFF. As DNA, the CDR3 is TGTGCCAGCAGGTCAGGACAGGGGGCGAAGGCGAACACCGGGGAGCTGTTTTTT.

The chain is built from TRBV19 and TRBJ2-1; D might be TRBD2 (7 bases). Germline V gives CDR1 LNHDA, CDR2 SQIVND (reference sequence). This CDR3 comprises 16 residues. Trimming removed 3 bases from V and 4 bases from J, with 16 bases in between. CDR3 protein: CASSIIRGGLYNEQFF. The CDR3 DNA reads TGTGCCAGTAGTATCATCAGGGGAGGGCTTTACAATGAGCAGTTCTTC.

This clone was recorded only once. The rearrangement uses TRBV30 and TRBJ2-7; 9 positions match TRBD1. The trim removed 5 bases at V and 2 bases at J, leaving 7 bases unmatched. The germline CDR1 and CDR2 sequences are GTSNPN and SVGIG (reference sequence). This CDR3 is built from 14 residues. CDR3 sequence: CAWRPGTGPYEQYF. The CDR3 DNA is TGTGCCTGGCGCCCCGGGACAGGGCCCTACGAGCAGTACTTC.

This CDR3 is CASSPRGANVLTF. DNA for the CDR3: TGTGCCAGCAGCCCGAGGGGGGCCAACGTCCTGACTTTC. The gene calls are TRBV7-9 and TRBJ2-6; D is ambiguous. CDR3 size: 13 residues. V was trimmed by 5 bases and J by 4 bases, leaving 6 bases between them. Germline CDR1 reads SEHNR; CDR2 reads FQNEAQ (reference sequence).

The CDR3 DNA reads TGTGCCAGCAGCCTGGGGCTTAACTATGGCTACACCTTC. Translating it yields CASSLGLNYGYTF. The chain recombines TRBV12-3 or TRBV12-4 with TRBJ1-2, with D possibly TRBD1 on 5 matching bases. Trimming took off 6 bases at V and 1 base at J, with 9 bases between the two ends. The CDR3 is 13 residues long.

The chain has TRBV10-3 and TRBJ2-3; unclear D gene. Looked up from germline, CDR1 is ENHRY and CDR2 is SYGVKD. Between the trimmed V and J ends, which lost 2 bases and 0 bases, there was a span of 9 bases. CDR3 length equals 15 residues. CDR3 sequence reads: CAISEGFGSTDTQYF. The CDR3 nucleotides are TGTGCCATCAGTGAGGGCTTTGGTAGCACAGATACGCAGTATTTT.

The V gene is TRBV12-3 or TRBV12-4, the J gene TRBJ1-6; TRBD1 is a possible D gene (5 bases). V shed 5 bases and J shed 7 bases, with 6 bases lying between them. This CDR3 region has 12 residues. Here the CDR3 DNA reads TGTGCCAGCAGTCGACAGAATTCACCCCTCCACTTT. Its translation: CASSRQNSPLHF.

V and J are TRBV27 and TRBJ2-4, with 10 bases matching TRBD2. In germline, CDR1 is MNHEY, CDR2 SMNVEV (reference sequence). The CDR3 has 14 residues. The V and J ends lost 5 bases and 6 bases, in that order; junction bases with no gene match: 4. The CDR3 nucleotides read TGTGCCAGCAGTCCCCTAGCGGGGGTAAACATTCAGTACTTC. Translated: CASSPLAGVNIQYF.

The chain recombines TRBV20-1 with TRBJ2-5; 9 bases align to TRBD1. Germline V gene data show CDR1 as DFQATT and CDR2 as SNEGSKA (reference sequence). The CDR3 is 13 amino acids. V shed 3 bases and J 3 bases; nucleotides not matched to a gene: 2. CDR3 in amino acids: CSASRTGEETQYF. For the CDR3, the DNA is TGCAGTGCTAGTAGGACAGGGGAAGAGACCCAGTACTTC.

The chain has TRBV6-6 and TRBJ1-6; possible D gene TRBD1, 6 bases. This CDR3 is 15 amino acids long. Trimming pared 0 bases from V and 7 bases from J, leaving 10 bases between. CDR1 and CDR2 (germline): MNHNY, SVGAGI (reference sequence). This CDR3 is CASSYSQGNNSPLHF. The CDR3 DNA is TGTGCCAGCAGTTACTCGCAGGGGAACAATTCACCCCTCCACTTT.

The chain uses TRBV6-5 and TRBJ1-5; the D gene is possibly TRBD1 (5 bases). Germline loops: CDR1 MNHEY, CDR2 SVGAGI. This CDR3 is built from 14 residues. Deletions cut 6 bases from V and 1 base from J, with 10 bases between. The CDR3 nucleotides read TGTGCCAGCAGGGACACCGAAAGCAATCAGCCCCAGCATTTT. Residues: CASRDTESNQPQHF.

This clone is a singleton in its sample. The chain links TRBV2 to TRBJ1-5, with 8 bases aligning to TRBD1. Germline CDR1 is SNHLY and CDR2 is FYNNEI. The V gene end was trimmed by 6 bases and the J gene end by 2 bases; junction bases not matched to a gene: 9. The CDR3 is made up of 16 amino acids. The DNA for the CDR3 is TGTGCCAGCAGGGGGGCAGGGGGCACGGGCAATCAGCCCCAGCATTTT. Translation gives CASRGAGGTGNQPQHF. Combining the CDR3 with reference TRBV2 and TRBJ1-5 gives the whole variable domain EPEVTQTPSHQVTQMGQEVILRCVPISNHLYFYWYRQILGQKVEFLVSFYNNEISEKSEIFDDQFSVERPDGSNFTLKIRSTKLEDSAMYFCASRGAGGTGNQPQHFGDGTRLSIL.

This chain joins TRBV2 and TRBJ2-1; possibly TRBD1 for D (6 bases). The CDR3 extends over 14 amino acids. The germline CDR1 and CDR2 sequences are SNHLY and FYNNEI. V lost 6 bases and J lost 2, with 11 bases in between. CDR3 sequence: CASSDRKTYNEQFF. For the CDR3, the DNA is TGTGCCAGCAGCGACAGGAAGACCTACAATGAGCAGTTCTTC.